This T cell receptor beta chain derives from a study of cytomegalovirus exposure and HLA in healthy donors. Study background: There were nearly 120 million unique TCR beta sequences, drawn from roughly 200 million T cells, in an earlier analysis.

It was with 60 Vbeta and 13 Jbeta primers that the PCR ran. Here immunoSEQ multiplex PCR was the method, and the copy in TCRdb shows in-frame clones only, minus some. The table records some 120,000 clones, roughly four fifths of them present only once. CDR3 length: 14 amino acids. CDR1 and CDR2 (germline): LGHNA, YSLEER. V lost 0 bases to trimming and J lost 10 bases, with 13 bases between them. There are a few counts of this clone. The sequence was collected from a man aged 35 to 55 in good health and CMV-seronegative. This rearrangement joins TRBV4-3 to TRBJ2-4; D might be TRBD2 (6 bases). The sequenced material came from PBMCs. The CDR3 nucleotides read TGCGCCAGCAGCCAAGATTGGGCGGGGAGGATTCAGTACTTC. It translates to CASSQDWAGRIQYF.